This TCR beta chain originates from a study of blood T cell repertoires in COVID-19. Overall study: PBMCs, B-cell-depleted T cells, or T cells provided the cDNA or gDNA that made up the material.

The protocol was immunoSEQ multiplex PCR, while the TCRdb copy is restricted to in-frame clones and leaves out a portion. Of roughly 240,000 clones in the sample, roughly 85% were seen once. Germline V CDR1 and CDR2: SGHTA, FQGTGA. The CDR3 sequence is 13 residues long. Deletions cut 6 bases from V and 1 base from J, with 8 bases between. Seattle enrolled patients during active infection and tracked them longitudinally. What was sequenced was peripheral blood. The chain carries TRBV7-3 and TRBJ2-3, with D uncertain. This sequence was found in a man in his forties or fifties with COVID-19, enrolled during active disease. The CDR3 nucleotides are TGTGCCAGCAGACGTACAGGCACAGATACGCAGTATTTT. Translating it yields CASRRTGTDTQYF. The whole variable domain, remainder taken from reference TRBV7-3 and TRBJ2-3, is GAGVSQTPSNKVTEKGKYVELRCDPISGHTALYWYRQSLGQGPEFLIYFQGTGAADDSGLPNDRFFAVRPEGSVSTLKIQRTERGDSAVYLCASRRTGTDTQYFGPGTRLTVL.